The 19 T cell receptor beta chains in this list originate from one sample, sequenced in a study of technical replicates of blood from a handful of donors. The repertoire was sequenced with immunoSEQ multiplex PCR; TCRdb's copy has only in-frame clones and lacks some. This table has around 61,000 clones, 97% appearing once. The sequenced sample was T cells isolated from PBMCs. The receptors stem from a human donor in good health.

The chain combines TRBV6-4 with TRBJ2-7, with 13 bases that match TRBD2. The germline gives CDR1 MRHNA, CDR2 SNTAGT. The CDR3 is 14 residues long. The junction had 6 bases not matched to a gene; V was cut back by 7 bases and J by 6 bases. The CDR3 DNA sequence: TGTGCCAGCACCTCACGACTAGCGGGGGGCGAGCAGTACTTC. Translation: CASTSRLAGGEQYF.

This chain uses TRBV7-6 with TRBJ1-4, with a tentative D call TRBD1 (6 bases). Trimming cost V 1 base and J 6 bases, with 6 bases left between them. Germline CDR1 SGHVS, CDR2 FNYEAQ. CDR3 length: 13 amino acids. The CDR3 here is CASSLGTDEKLFF. In DNA, the CDR3 is TGTGCCAGCAGCTTAGGGACAGATGAAAAACTGTTTTTT.

The DNA of the CDR3 is TGTGCCAGCAGTTTGCCTAGACTGACCCAAGAGACCCAGTACTTC. It codes for CASSLPRLTQETQYF. The genes are TRBV28 and TRBJ2-5; no firm D call. V was shortened by 3 bases and J by 1 base, with 12 bases between the two germline ends. Germline loops: CDR1 MDHEN, CDR2 SYDVKM. This CDR3 has 15 residues.

The chain has TRBV7-2 and TRBJ2-7; 7 nucleotides align to TRBD2. The germline gives CDR1 SGHTA, CDR2 FQGNSA. The CDR3 is made up of 15 amino acids. Unmatched junction bases numbered 6, after V lost 4 bases and J lost 0 bases. CDR3 amino acids: CASSYGTTGSYEQYF. The DNA of the CDR3 is TGTGCCAGCAGCTACGGGACTACAGGCTCCTACGAGCAGTACTTC.

The chain uses TRBV2 and TRBJ2-3; 8 bases align to TRBD2. In germline, CDR1 is SNHLY, CDR2 FYNNEI. The CDR3 consists of 15 residues. V lost 0 bases, J lost 4 bases, and 3 bases stayed unmatched. The CDR3, as DNA: TGTGCCAGCAGTGAAGCAGAACTAGCGGCAGATACGCAGTATTTT. This sequence encodes CASSEAELAADTQYF.

The CDR3 is CASSLAANEKLFF. The DNA for the CDR3 is TGTGCCAGCAGCTTAGCCGCGAATGAAAAACTGTTTTTT. The chain joins TRBV7-9 to TRBJ1-4; no clear D gene. V lost 0 bases and J 5 bases, leaving 4 bases between the germline ends. This CDR3 is 13 amino acids long. In germline, CDR1 is SEHNR, CDR2 FQNEAQ (reference sequence). Complete variable domain (other parts from reference TRBV7-9 and TRBJ1-4): DTGVSQNPRHKITKRGQNVTFRCDPISEHNRLYWYRQTLGQGPEFLTYFQNEAQLEKSRLLSDRFSAERPKGSFSTLEIQRTEQGDSAMYLCASSLAANEKLFFGSGTQLSVL.

This rearrangement joins TRBV29-1 to TRBJ1-2; D gene uncertain. The V gene's germline CDR1 is SQVTM and CDR2 ANQGSEA. This CDR3 has 16 amino acids. Trimming stripped 3 bases from V and 0 bases from J, with 17 bases between. CDR3 in DNA: TGCAGCGTTGAGACACTCCGATCGGCCCCTAACTATGGCTACACCTTC. Encoded protein: CSVETLRSAPNYGYTF.

In DNA form, the CDR3 reads TGTGCCAGCAGCTCCGGTGTGATTACTAGCGGGAGTCCCCAAGAGACCCAGTACTTC. It translates to CASSSGVITSGSPQETQYF. The chain uses TRBV13 and TRBJ2-5; 11 bases match TRBD2. This CDR3 region has 19 residues. J gave up 1 base and V 4 bases, and 14 bases lay outside the gene matches. Germline V CDR1 and CDR2: PRHDT, FYEKMQ (reference sequence).

This chain uses TRBV7-9 with TRBJ2-7, with 10 nucleotides matching TRBD2. Germline-derived CDR1 and CDR2 are SEHNR and FQNEAQ (reference sequence). CDR3 length: 15 amino acids. Germline trimming cut 5 bases from V and 2 bases from J; bases unmatched to any gene: 6. For the CDR3, the DNA is TGTGCCAGCAGCGGGGGACTAGCGAGAACCTACGAGCAGTACTTC. Its protein is CASSGGLARTYEQYF.

This clone has a single count. The chain links TRBV5-3 to TRBJ2-5; 7 positions agree with TRBD2. TRBV5-3 is treated as an ORF (open reading frame) with a function not yet certain. This CDR3 has 17 residues. The V and J ends lost 7 bases and 0 bases, in that order; junction bases with no gene match: 15. The CDR3 here is CARASRGSLGYQETQYF. The CDR3 DNA is TGTGCCAGAGCCTCTCGCGGGAGCCTCGGGTACCAAGAGACCCAGTACTTC.

The chain combines TRBV5-8 with TRBJ2-1; 10 bases fit TRBD1. The CDR3 contains 16 residues. Germline lookup yields CDR1 SGHTS and CDR2 YDEGEE. V lost 4 bases and J lost 5; bases outside the gene matches: 9. This CDR3 reads CASSPIAGTGDNEQFF. CDR3 bases: TGTGCCAGCAGCCCAATTGCCGGGACAGGGGACAATGAGCAGTTCTTC.

The CDR3 nucleotides are TGTGCCAGCAGTTTACCATCCGGGACAGGGTTACATGGCTACACCTTC. Encoded protein: CASSLPSGTGLHGYTF. This sequence joins TRBV28 and TRBJ1-2; 9 nucleotides agree with TRBD1. The trim removed 2 bases at V and 6 bases at J, leaving 10 bases unmatched. The CDR3 covers 16 residues. The germline V gene encodes CDR1 MDHEN and CDR2 SYDVKM.

The rearrangement links TRBV6-6 to TRBJ2-7, with 9 bases that match TRBD2. Trimming at V came to 9 bases and at J to 2 bases, leaving 11 bases not matched to a gene. Germline lookup yields CDR1 MNHNY and CDR2 SVGAGI (reference sequence). The CDR3 contains 15 residues. The CDR3 DNA is TGTGCCAGGCTATTCGGACTAGCGACAACCTACGAGCAGTACTTC. Its protein is CARLFGLATTYEQYF.

The chain couples TRBV6-1 to TRBJ1-6, with D possibly TRBD1 on 6 matching bases. CDR1 is MNHNS and CDR2 is SASEGT in the germline V gene. The CDR3 is made up of 16 amino acids. V was pared by 4 bases and J by 7 bases, with 17 bases between. Here the CDR3 reads CASSVANRAGNSPLHF. In DNA, the CDR3 is TGTGCCAGCAGTGTCGCGAACAGGGCTGGCAATTCACCCCTCCACTTT.

The chain links TRBV28 to TRBJ1-2; D perhaps matches TRBD1 (5 bases). Germline CDR1 MDHEN, CDR2 SYDVKM. This CDR3 contains 15 residues. Trimming stripped 3 bases from V and 8 bases from J, with 19 bases between. This CDR3 reads CASSLISGEGQGYTF. CDR3 bases: TGTGCCAGCAGTTTGATTTCGGGGGAAGGGCAAGGCTACACCTTC.

This clone was seen a single time. The J gene is TRBJ2-1, the V gene TRBV29-1; D unresolved. From germline, CDR1 is SQVTM and CDR2 ANQGSEA. The V end lost 8 bases, the J end lost 0 bases, and 14 bases lay between the germline ends. This CDR3 is 14 amino acids long. In nucleotides, the CDR3 is TGCAGCCCGCTAGACGCAAGCTCCTACAATGAGCAGTTCTTC. Translating it yields CSPLDASSYNEQFF.

CDR3 DNA sequence: TGTGCCAGCAGTGCTGACGAACAGGTTCTTGGAAACACCATATATTTT. Translation gives CASSADEQVLGNTIYF. The genes are TRBV28 and TRBJ1-3; weak D call: TRBD1 (5 bases). The V end was cut by 5 bases, the J end by 3 bases, with 17 bases between. CDR1 is MDHEN and CDR2 is SYDVKM in the germline V gene. This CDR3 contains 16 residues.

The chain combines TRBV28 with TRBJ2-2; a weak D match, TRBD2 (6 bases). V was pared by 7 bases and J by 3 bases, with 15 bases between. This CDR3 is 15 amino acids long. The germline gives CDR1 MDHEN, CDR2 SYDVKM. The CDR3 reads CASNPWREDTGELFF. In nucleotides, the CDR3 is TGTGCCAGCAACCCCTGGCGGGAAGACACCGGGGAGCTGTTTTTT.

The chain links TRBV6-4 to TRBJ2-2; 7 nucleotides match TRBD1. There are 13 residues in the CDR3. Unmatched junction bases numbered 1, after V lost 4 bases and J lost 5 bases. From germline, CDR1 is MRHNA and CDR2 SNTAGT. CDR3 in DNA: TGTGCCAGCAGTGGGGGACAGACCGGGGAGCTGTTTTTT. It is translated as CASSGGQTGELFF.